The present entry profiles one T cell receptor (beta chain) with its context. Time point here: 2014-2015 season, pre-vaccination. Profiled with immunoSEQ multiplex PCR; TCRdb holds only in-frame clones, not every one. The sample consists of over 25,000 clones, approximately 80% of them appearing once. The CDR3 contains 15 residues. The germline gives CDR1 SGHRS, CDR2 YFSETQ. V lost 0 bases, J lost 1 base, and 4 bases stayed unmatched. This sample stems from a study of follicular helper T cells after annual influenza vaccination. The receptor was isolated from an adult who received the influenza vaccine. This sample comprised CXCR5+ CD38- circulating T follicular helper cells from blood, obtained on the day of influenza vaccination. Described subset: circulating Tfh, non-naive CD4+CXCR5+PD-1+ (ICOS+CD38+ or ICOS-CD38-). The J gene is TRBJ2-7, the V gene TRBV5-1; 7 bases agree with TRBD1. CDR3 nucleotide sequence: TGCGCCAGCAGCTTGGGGCAGGGACAGTCCTACGAGCAGTACTTC. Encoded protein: CASSLGQGQSYEQYF. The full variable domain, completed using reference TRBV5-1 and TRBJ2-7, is KAGVTQTPRYLIKTRGQQVTLSCSPISGHRSVSWYQQTPGQGLQFLFEYFSETQRNKGNFPGRFSGRQFSNSRSEMNVSTLELGDSALYLCASSLGQGQSYEQYFGPGTRLTVT.